Sequencing of this T cell receptor beta chain was carried out in a study of blood T cell repertoires in COVID-19 (dated by TCRdb to 2018 to 2021). About the study as a whole: Collaborator samples came from the United States, Italy and Spain and covered acute and convalescent phases of COVID-19. The material from the prospective study consisted of cDNA or gDNA derived from T cells, B-cell-depleted T cells, or PBMCs. The dataset comprised deeply sampled blood TCRbeta repertoires from subjects exposed to, actively infected with, or recovered from COVID-19. The repertoires were released in a freely available public database intended as a resource for research on the immune response to SARS-CoV-2. Samples were obtained from the ongoing ImmuneRACE study (first 160 participants) and from approximately 1,200 subjects provided by 6 global collaborators. Nearly every sample came with metadata listing a de-identified subject ID, COVID-19 status, age in years and sex. Where available, HLA class I and class II types were taken from metadata supplied by the sample provider and were not determined by assay-based typing. General study outcomes and caveats: The amount of clinical and demographic metadata varied by source and participant and was provided uncurated.

Inclusive of the bounding cysteine and phenylalanine, the CDR3 is 15 residues long. Left in the record is the CDR3 DNA by itself, 45 bases read in frame from the first base. The germline V gene specifies KGHSH as CDR1 and LQKENI as CDR2. For this chain, trimming is 6 bases at the V end and 2 bases at the J end, and the number of junction bases without a gene match is 5. TCRbeta CDR3 regions were amplified from genomic DNA using the immunoSEQ Assay, a bias-controlled multiplex PCR. As for how the authors treated the data: Within the assay, amplification of reference gene primers was used to estimate how many nucleated cells each sample contained. To quantify the absolute abundance of each unique TCRbeta CDR3 rearrangement, sequence reads were collapsed and filtered. For each sample, productive Simpson clonality was calculated as the square root of Simpson's diversity index across productive rearrangements. TCRdb took over this immuneACCESS table, retaining in-frame rearrangements with V and J assigned. Such tables are incomplete; in checked studies, under half of the missing clones stem from an unresolved V gene, and the remainder is unexplained. From that table come the V and J calls and clone size; the DNA was used to work out D and trimming. The table for this sample lists a few hundred thousand clones; approximately 90% of them were counted only once. The ten largest clones represent 1% of the sample.

Remarks on this clone: Its specific antigen is unknown. Base-call qualities are not available, and no considerably larger clone is one nucleotide away.

Participants in the prospective study were aged roughly 18 to 100 years, lived in over 20 United States geographic areas, and enrolled through a virtual design. Cohort assignment in the prospective study relied on participant-reported clinical history from a screening survey and a study questionnaire. ImmuneRACE Cohort 3 recovered participants were defined by two consecutive negative NP/OP PCR tests, healthcare professional clearance, or symptom resolution. Mobile phlebotomists in the prospective study collected whole blood, serum and a nasopharyngeal or oropharyngeal swab from every participant. Additional blood draws and questionnaires over an approximately 2-month period could optionally be provided by prospective study participants. Before DNA extraction, blood samples from the prospective study were shipped at room temperature or frozen.

The TCR comes from a man younger than 35 who had recovered from COVID-19. Sequenced: PBMCs or T cells enriched from blood (not recorded which). Recombination joined TRBV18 with TRBJ1-5, and 9 bases in between align with TRBD1. The bases read TGTGCCAGCTCTCCGGACAGGGGCGGCAATCAGCCCCAGCATTTT. Its amino acids are CASSPDRGGNQPQHF.